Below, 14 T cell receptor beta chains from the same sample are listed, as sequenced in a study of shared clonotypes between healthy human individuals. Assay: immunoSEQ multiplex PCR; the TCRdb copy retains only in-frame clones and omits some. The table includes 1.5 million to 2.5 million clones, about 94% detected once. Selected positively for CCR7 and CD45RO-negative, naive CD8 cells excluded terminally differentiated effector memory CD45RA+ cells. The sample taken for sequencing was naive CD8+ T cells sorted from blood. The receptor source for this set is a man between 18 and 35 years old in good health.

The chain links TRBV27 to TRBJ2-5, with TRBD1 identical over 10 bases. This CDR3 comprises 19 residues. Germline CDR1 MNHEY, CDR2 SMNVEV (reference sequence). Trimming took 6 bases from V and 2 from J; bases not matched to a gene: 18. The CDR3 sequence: CASSLHYGRQGASQETQYF. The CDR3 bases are TGTGCCAGCAGCCTCCATTACGGTCGACAGGGGGCAAGTCAAGAGACCCAGTACTTC.

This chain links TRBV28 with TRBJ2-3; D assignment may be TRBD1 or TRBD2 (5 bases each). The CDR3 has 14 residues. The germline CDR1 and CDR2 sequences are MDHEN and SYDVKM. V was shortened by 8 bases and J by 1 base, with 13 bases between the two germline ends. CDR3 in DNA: TGTGCCAGCGTCAGAGGGGCGGGCACAGATACGCAGTATTTT. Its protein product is CASVRGAGTDTQYF.

The CDR3 region has the DNA TGTGCCAGCAGCCCCCATGTAAGGTACGAAGAGCAGTTCTTC. This codes for CASSPHVRYEEQFF. The chain recombines TRBV7-2 with TRBJ2-1; no clear D. Germline CDR1 is SGHTA and CDR2 is FQGNSA. The germline V and J ends were trimmed by 5 bases and 10 bases, with 18 bases remaining between them. CDR3 length: 14 residues.

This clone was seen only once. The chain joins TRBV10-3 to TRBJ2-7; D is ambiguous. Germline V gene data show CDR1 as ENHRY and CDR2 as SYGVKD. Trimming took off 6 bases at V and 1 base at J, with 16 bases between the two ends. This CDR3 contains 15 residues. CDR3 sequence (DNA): TGTGCCATCAGCCAGCTTTCTGATCCGTCCTACGAGCAGTACTTC. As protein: CAISQLSDPSYEQYF.

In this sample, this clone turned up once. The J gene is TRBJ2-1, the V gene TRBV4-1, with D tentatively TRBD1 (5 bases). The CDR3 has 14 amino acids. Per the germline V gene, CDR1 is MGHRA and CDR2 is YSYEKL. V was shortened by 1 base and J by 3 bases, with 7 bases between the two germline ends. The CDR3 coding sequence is TGCGCCAGCAGCCAAGCCACAGGCTACAATGAGCAGTTCTTC. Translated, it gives CASSQATGYNEQFF.

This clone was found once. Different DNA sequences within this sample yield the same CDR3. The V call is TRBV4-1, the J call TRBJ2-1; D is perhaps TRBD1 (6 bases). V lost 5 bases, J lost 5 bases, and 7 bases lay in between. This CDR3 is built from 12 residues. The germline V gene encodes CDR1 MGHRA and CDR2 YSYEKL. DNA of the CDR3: TGCGCCAGCAGCAGGGGGAACAATGAGCAGTTCTTC. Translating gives CASSRGNNEQFF.

The CDR3 DNA reads as TGTGCCAGCAGCACCAGGGAGGACGAGCAGTACTTC. The encoded protein is CASSTREDEQYF. This rearrangement joins TRBV7-9 to TRBJ2-7, with a possible D match to TRBD2 (6 bases). V lost 5 bases, J lost 5 bases, and 10 bases lay in between. Looked up from germline, CDR1 is SEHNR and CDR2 is FQNEAQ (reference sequence). The CDR3 spans 12 residues.

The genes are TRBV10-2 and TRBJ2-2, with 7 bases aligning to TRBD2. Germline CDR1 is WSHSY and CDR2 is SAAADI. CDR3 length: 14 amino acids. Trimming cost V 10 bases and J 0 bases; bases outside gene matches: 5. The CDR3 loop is CATPGLANTGELFF. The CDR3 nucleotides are TGCGCCACACCAGGACTAGCGAACACCGGGGAGCTGTTTTTT.

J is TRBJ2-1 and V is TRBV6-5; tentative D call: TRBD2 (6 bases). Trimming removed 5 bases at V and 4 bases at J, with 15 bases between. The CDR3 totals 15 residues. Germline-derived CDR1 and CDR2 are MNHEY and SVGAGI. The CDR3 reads CASSPGRDPYNEQFF. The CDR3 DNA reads TGTGCCAGCAGTCCGGGGCGGGACCCTTACAATGAGCAGTTCTTC.

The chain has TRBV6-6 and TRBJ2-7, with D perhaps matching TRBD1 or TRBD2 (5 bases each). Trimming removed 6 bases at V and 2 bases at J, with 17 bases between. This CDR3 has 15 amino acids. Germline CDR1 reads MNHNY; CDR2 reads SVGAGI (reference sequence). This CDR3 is CASRRDRDPTYEQYF. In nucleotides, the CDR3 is TGTGCCAGCAGACGCGACCGGGACCCAACCTACGAGCAGTACTTC.

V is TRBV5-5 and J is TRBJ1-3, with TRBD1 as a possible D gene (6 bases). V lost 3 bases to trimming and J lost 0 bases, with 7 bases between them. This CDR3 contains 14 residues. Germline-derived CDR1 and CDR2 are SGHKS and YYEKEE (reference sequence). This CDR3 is CASSSGVSGNTIYF. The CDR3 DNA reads TGTGCCAGCAGCTCAGGGGTCTCTGGAAACACCATATATTTT.

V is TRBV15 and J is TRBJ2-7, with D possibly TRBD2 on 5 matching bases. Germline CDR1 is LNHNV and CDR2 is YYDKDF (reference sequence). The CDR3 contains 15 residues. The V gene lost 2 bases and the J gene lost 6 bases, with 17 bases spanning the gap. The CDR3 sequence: CATSRWTELPGEQYF. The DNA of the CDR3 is TGTGCCACCAGCAGATGGACTGAGCTGCCTGGCGAGCAGTACTTC.

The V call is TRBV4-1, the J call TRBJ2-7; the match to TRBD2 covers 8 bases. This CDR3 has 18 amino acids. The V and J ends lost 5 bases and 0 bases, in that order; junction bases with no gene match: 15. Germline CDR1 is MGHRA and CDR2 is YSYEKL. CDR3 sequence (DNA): TGCGCCAGCAGCTATACGATTAGCGGGGAAGACTACTCCTACGAGCAGTACTTC. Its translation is CASSYTISGEDYSYEQYF.

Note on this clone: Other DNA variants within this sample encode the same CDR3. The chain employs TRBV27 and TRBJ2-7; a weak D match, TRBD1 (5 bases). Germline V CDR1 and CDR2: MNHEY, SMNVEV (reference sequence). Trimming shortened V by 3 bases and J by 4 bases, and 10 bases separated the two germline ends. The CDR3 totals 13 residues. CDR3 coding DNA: TGTGCCAGCAGTTTGGGCCGGACATACGAGCAGTACTTC. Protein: CASSLGRTYEQYF.